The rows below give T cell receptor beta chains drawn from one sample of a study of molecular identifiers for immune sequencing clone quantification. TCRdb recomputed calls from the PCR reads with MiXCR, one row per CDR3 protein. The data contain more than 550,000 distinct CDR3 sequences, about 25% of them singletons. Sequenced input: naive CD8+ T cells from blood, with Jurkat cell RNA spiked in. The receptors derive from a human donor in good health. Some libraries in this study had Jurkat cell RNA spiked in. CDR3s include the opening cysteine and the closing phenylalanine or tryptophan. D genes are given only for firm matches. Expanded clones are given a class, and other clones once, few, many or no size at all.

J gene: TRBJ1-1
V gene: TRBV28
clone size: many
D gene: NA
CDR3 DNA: TGCGCCAGCAGCTTGCAGGGTTTGAACACTGAAGCTTTCTTT
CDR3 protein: CASSLQGLNTEAFF

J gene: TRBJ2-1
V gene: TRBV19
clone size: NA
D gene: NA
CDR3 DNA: TGTGCCAGTAGTATCTCGCCCCATACCTCGGGAGAGCAGTTCTTC
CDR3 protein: CASSISPHTSGEQFF

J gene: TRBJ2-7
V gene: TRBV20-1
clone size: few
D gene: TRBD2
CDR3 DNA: TGCAGTGCTACCGGGACTAGCGGGGTCACCTCCTACGAGCAGTACTTC
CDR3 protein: CSATGTSGVTSYEQYF

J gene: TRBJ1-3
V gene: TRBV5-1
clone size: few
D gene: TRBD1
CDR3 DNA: TGCGCCAGCAGCGCAGACAGGGGCTCTGGAAACACCATATATTTT
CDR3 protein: CASSADRGSGNTIYF

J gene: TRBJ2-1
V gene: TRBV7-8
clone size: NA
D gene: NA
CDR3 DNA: TGTGCCAGCAGCTTTTGGGACCCCAACTCCTACAATGAGCAGTTCTTC
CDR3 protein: CASSFWDPNSYNEQFF

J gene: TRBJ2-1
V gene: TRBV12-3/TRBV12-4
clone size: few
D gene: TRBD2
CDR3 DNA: TGTGCCAGCTCACCCGGGGGTTCTAGCGGGAGAACCCTCAACTACAATGAGCAGTTCTTC
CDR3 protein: CASSPGGSSGRTLNYNEQFF

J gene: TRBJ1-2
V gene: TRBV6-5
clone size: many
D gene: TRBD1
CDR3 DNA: TGTGCCAGCAGTTTACAGGGGAGGGGTAATGGCTACACCTTC
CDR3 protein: CASSLQGRGNGYTF

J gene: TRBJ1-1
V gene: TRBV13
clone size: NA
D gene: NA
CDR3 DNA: TGTGCCAGCAACCGGGGGGGTTTGAACACTGAAGCTTTCTTT
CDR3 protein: CASNRGGLNTEAFF

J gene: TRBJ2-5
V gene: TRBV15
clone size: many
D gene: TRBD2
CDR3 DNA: TGTGCCACCAGCAGAGATAGCGGGGGAAGAGAGACCCAGTACTTC
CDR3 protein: CATSRDSGGRETQYF

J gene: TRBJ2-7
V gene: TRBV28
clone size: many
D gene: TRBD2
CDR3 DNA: TGTGCCAGCAGAAGGACTAGCGGGATCTACGAGCAGTACTTC
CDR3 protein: CASRRTSGIYEQYF

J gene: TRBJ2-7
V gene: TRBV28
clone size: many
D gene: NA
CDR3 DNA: TGTGCCAGCAGCCCCCATTGGTCCGACGAGCAGTACTTC
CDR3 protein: CASSPHWSDEQYF

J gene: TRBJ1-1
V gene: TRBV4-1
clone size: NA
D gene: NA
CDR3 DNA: TGCGCCAGCAGCCCCCCTAGGGGCGATGAAGCTTTCTTT
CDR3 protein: CASSPPRGDEAFF

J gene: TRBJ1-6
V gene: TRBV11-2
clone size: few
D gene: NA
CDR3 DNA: TGTGCCAGCAGCTATATCGGGGAGTATAATTCACCCCTCCACTTC
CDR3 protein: CASSYIGEYNSPLHF

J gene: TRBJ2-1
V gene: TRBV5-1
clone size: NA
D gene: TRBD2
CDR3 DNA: TGCGCCAGCAGCGCCGAGGGACTAGCGGGAGGACTCTACAATGAGCAGTTCTTC
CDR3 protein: CASSAEGLAGGLYNEQFF

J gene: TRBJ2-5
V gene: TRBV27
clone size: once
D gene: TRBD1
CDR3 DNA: TGTGCCAGCAGGGTGGACAGGGCACGCCAAGAGACCCAGTACTTC
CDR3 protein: CASRVDRARQETQYF

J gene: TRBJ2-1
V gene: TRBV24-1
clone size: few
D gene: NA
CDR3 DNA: TGTGCCACAACTACGATATCCTACAATGAGCAGTTCTTC
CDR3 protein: CATTTISYNEQFF

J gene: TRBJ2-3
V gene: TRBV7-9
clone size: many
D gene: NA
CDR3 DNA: TGTGCCAGCAGCGCCCCTGGGTCATTGTCAGATACGCAGTATTTT
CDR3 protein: CASSAPGSLSDTQYF

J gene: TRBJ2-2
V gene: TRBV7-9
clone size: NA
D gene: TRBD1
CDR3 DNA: TGTGCCAGCAGCTCAGCGGACAGGGCCCCCGGGGAGCTGTTTTTT
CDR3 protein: CASSSADRAPGELFF

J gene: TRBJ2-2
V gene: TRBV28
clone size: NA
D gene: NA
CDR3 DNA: TGTGCCAGCCAAGGACTCCTCCTTATGGCCGGGGAGCTGTTTTTT
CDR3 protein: CASQGLLLMAGELFF

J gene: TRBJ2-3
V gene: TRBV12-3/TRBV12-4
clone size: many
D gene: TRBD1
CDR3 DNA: TGTGCCAGCAGCAATACAGGGGGCGTCACAGATACGCAGTATTTT
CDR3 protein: CASSNTGGVTDTQYF

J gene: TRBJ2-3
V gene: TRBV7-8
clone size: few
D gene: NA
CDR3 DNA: TGTGCCAGCAGCTTATCTGGGGGGATGGGCACAGATACGCAGTATTTT
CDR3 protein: CASSLSGGMGTDTQYF

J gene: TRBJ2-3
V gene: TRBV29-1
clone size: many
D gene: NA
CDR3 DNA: TGCAGCGGACGGACACGGGGTACTTCAGATACGCAGTATTTT
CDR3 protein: CSGRTRGTSDTQYF

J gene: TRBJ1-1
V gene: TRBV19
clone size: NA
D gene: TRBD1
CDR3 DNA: TGTGCCAGTAACCCAGGGGGATTGGCTGAAGCTTTCTTT
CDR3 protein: CASNPGGLAEAFF

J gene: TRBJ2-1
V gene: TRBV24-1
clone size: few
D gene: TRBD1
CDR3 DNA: TGTGCCACCAGTGACGGGACAGGAAAGGGGAACGATGAGCAGTTCTTC
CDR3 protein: CATSDGTGKGNDEQFF

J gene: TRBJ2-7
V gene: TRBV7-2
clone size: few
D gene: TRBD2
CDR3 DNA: TGTGCCAGCAGCTTTAGCGGGTATCACTACGAGCAGTACTTC
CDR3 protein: CASSFSGYHYEQYF

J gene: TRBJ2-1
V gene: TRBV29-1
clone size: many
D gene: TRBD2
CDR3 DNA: TGCAGCGTTGGTCTAGCGGGAGCGGTCTACAATGAGCAGTTCTTC
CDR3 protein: CSVGLAGAVYNEQFF

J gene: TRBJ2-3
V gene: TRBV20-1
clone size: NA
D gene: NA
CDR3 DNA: TGCAGTGCTAGTGGCAAGCCAATTGGAGATACGCAGTATTTT
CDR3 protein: CSASGKPIGDTQYF

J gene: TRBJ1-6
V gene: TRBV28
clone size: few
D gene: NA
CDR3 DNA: TGTGCCAGCAGTTACCGGGGTAATAATTCACCCCTCCACTTT
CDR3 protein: CASSYRGNNSPLHF

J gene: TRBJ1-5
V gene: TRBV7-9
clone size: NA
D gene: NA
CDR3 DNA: TGTGCCAGCAGCTTAGGGACGCATCCCCAGCATTTT
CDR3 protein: CASSLGTHPQHF

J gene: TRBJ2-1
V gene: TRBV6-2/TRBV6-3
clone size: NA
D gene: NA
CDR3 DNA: TGTGCCAGCAGTTACCCCACTCTGGGAGGCTACAATGAGCAGTTCTTC
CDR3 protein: CASSYPTLGGYNEQFF

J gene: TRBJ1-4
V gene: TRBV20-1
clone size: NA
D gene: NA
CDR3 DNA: TGCAGTGCTAGAGAAGACGCGACTAATGAAAAACTGTTTTTT
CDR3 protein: CSAREDATNEKLFF

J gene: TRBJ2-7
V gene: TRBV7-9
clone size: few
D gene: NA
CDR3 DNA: TGTGCCAGCAGCTTAGCGCTAGAACCCTACGAGCAGTACTTC
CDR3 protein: CASSLALEPYEQYF

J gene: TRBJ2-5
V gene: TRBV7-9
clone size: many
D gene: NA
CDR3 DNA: TGTGCCAGCAGCTCTGGATTAACTCACAATCACCAAGAGACCCAGTACTTC
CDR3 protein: CASSSGLTHNHQETQYF

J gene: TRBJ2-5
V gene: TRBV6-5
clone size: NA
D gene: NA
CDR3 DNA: TGTGCCAGCAGTGAAGTATTGTGGGGTCCTGACCAAGCGCCCCAGTACTTC
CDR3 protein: CASSEVLWGPDQAPQYF

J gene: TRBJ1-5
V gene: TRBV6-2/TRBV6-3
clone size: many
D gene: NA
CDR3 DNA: TGTGCCAGCAGTCCTTGGCAGAATAGCAATCAGCCCCAGCATTTT
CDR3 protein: CASSPWQNSNQPQHF

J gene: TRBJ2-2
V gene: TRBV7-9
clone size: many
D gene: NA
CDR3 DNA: TGTGCCAGCAGCTGGGTAGGGCGCTCGAACACCGGGGAGCTGTTTTTT
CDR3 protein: CASSWVGRSNTGELFF

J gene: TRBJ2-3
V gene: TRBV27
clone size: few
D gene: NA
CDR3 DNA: TGTGCCAGCAGTCGCGGGGGCACTCGGCCAGATACGCAGTATTTT
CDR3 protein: CASSRGGTRPDTQYF

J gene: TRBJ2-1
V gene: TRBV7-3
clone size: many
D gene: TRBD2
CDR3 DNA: TGTGCCAGCAGCTTAACGGGCGGGAGCGCTAACAATGAGCAGTTCTTC
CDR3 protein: CASSLTGGSANNEQFF

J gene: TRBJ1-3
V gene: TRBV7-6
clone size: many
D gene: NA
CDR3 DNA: TGTGCCACGCGTCGAAACACCATATATTTT
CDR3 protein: CATRRNTIYF

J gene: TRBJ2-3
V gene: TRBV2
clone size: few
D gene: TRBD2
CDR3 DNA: TGTGCCAGCATCCTCCTAGCGGGGGGCACAGATACGCAGTATTTT
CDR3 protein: CASILLAGGTDTQYF

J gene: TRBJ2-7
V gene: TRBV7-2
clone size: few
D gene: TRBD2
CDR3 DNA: TGTGCCAGCAGCCCATCAAGCGGGGGGGCCTACGAGCAGTACTTC
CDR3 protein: CASSPSSGGAYEQYF

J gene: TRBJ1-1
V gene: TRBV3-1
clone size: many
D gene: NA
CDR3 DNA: TGTGCCAGCAGCCAAGAAGGGACATGGGAAGCTTTCTTT
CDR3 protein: CASSQEGTWEAFF

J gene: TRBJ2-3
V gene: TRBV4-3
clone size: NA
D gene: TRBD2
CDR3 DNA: TGCGCCAGCAGCCAAAGACTAGCGGGGGGGTACACTAGCACAGATACGCAGTATTTT
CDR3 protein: CASSQRLAGGYTSTDTQYF

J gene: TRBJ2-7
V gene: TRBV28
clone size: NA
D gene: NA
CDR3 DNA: TGTGCCAGCCGGGCGGGACTCCCCTACGAGCAGTACTTC
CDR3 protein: CASRAGLPYEQYF

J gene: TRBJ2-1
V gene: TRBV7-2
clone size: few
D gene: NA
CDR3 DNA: TGTGCCAGCAGCCACGCCCGGGGATGGGACAATGAGCAGTTCTTC
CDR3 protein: CASSHARGWDNEQFF

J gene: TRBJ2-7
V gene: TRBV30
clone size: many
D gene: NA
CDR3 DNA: TGTGCCTGCACCTATGACAGACACAGAGGGGGGTACGAGCAGTACTTC
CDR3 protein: CACTYDRHRGGYEQYF

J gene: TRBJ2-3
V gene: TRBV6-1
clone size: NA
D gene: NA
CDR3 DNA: TGTGCCAGCAGTGCTTTTGGAGATACGCAGTATTTT
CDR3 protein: CASSAFGDTQYF

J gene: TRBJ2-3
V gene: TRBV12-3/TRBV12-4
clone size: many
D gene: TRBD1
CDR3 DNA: TGTGCCAGCAGTTCCCGGGACAGGGATCTTGGTACGCAGTATTTT
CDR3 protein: CASSSRDRDLGTQYF